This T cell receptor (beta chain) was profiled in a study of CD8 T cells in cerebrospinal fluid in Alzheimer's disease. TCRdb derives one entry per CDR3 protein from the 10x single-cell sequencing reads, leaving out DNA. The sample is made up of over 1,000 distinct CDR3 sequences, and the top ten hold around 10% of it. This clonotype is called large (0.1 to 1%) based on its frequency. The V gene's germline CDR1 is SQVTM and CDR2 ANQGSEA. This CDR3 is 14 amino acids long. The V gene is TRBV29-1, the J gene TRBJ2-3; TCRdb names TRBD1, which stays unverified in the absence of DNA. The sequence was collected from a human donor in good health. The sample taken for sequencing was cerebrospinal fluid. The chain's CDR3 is CSTDDWGARDTQYF.